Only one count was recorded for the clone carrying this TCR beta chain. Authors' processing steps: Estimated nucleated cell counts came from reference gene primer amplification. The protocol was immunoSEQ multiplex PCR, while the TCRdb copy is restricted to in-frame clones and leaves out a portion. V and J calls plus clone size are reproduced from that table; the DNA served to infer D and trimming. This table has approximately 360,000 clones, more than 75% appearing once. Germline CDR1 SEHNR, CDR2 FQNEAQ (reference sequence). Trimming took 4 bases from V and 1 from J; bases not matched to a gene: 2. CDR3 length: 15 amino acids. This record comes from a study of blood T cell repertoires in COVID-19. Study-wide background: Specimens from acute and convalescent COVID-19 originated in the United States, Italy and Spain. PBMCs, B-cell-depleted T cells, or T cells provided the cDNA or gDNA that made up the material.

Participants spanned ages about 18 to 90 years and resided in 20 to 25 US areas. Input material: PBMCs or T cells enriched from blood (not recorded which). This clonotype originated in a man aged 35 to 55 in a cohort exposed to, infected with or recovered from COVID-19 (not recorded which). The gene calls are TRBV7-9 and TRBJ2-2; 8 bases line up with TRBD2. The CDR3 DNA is TGTGCCAGCAGCTCTCTAGCGGGGAACACCGGGGAGCTGTTTTTT. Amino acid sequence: CASSSLAGNTGELFF.